The source of this T cell receptor beta chain is a study of regulatory T cells in long-lasting Graves disease. About the study: Antithyroid drug exposure in newly diagnosed Graves' patients had lasted under 3 months. Regarding the study as a whole: Persistent Graves' patients showed less TCR diversity than newly diagnosed ones.

Arm-PCR of CDR3 regions and iRepertoire HTBI primers were used to build TCR beta libraries. TCRdb re-analysed the multiplex PCR reads in MiXCR, keeping a single row per CDR3 protein. The table shows hundreds of thousands of distinct CDR3 sequences, with approximately 16% occurring only once. Trimming removed 2 bases at V and 2 bases at J, with 9 bases between. The CDR3 is 13 amino acids. Germline CDR1 and CDR2: GTSNPN and SVGIG (reference sequence). This clonotype was seen repeatedly, ten times or more. The antigen remains unidentified. Time point of the sample: newly diagnosed GD, antithyroid drugs for less than 3 months. PBMC-derived RNA was used for the TCR library. A further study also used this sample, focusing on T cells in Graves' hyperthyroidism and ophthalmopathy. That investigation notes: Any patient presenting with uncontrolled infection, other autoimmune disease, pregnancy or lactation was left out.

The genes are TRBV30 and TRBJ2-5; D is undetermined. This sample comprised peripheral blood mononuclear cells (PBMCs), obtained at new diagnosis, from a patient treated with antithyroid drugs. The receptor comes from a woman in her forties or fifties with Graves disease. CDR3 sequence (DNA): TGTGCCTGGAGTATTACATTACAAGAGACCCAGTACTTC. Residues: CAWSITLQETQYF.